This entry lists 21 T cell receptor beta chains sequenced from one sample in a study of blood T cell repertoires in COVID-19. Produced via immunoSEQ multiplex PCR; TCRdb's table is partial and in-frame only. The sample includes about 44,000 clones, about 81% of them seen just once. Sequenced material: peripheral blood. The receptors were gathered from a human donor in a cohort sampled during active COVID-19.

The chain is built from TRBV15 and TRBJ1-1, with 10 bases matching TRBD1. The CDR3 loop spans 14 amino acids. V lost 8 bases, J lost 3 bases, and 6 bases stayed unmatched. Germline V lookup: CDR1 LNHNV, CDR2 YYDKDF (reference sequence). CDR3 sequence reads: CATLDRGQDTEAFF. The CDR3 nucleotides read TGTGCCACCCTAGACAGGGGGCAGGACACTGAAGCTTTCTTT.

The chain has TRBV2 and TRBJ2-1; maybe TRBD1 (5 bases). The germline V gene encodes CDR1 SNHLY and CDR2 FYNNEI. This CDR3 spans 14 amino acids. Trimming pared 2 bases from V and 1 base from J, leaving 6 bases between. The CDR3 loop reads CASSEQGSYNEQFF. CDR3 nucleotides: TGTGCCAGCAGTGAACAGGGATCCTACAATGAGCAGTTCTTC.

The chain carries TRBV11-3 and TRBJ1-1; 8 positions match TRBD1. The germline gives CDR1 SGHNT, CDR2 YENEEA. The CDR3 totals 15 residues. With 5 bases clipped from V and 1 base from J, the junction kept 6 bases outside the gene matches. The CDR3 is CASSPAGTGNTEAFF. DNA for the CDR3: TGTGCCAGCAGCCCCGCCGGGACAGGGAACACTGAAGCTTTCTTT.

This clone was detected a few times. This chain uses TRBV5-5 with TRBJ1-3; D may be TRBD1 (6 bases). Deletions cut 3 bases from V and 3 bases from J, with 19 bases between. Germline V gene sequence: CDR1 SGHKS, CDR2 YYEKEE (reference sequence). This CDR3 has 17 amino acids. Written as DNA, the CDR3 is TGTGCCAGCAGCTCCTTGGGGGGGGCCTTTGGTGGAAACACCATATATTTT. Protein product: CASSSLGGAFGGNTIYF.

As to this clone: Only one base separates this from a far larger clonotype, so it likely reflects a read error. The gene calls are TRBV28 and TRBJ1-2, with a possible D match to TRBD1 (6 bases). Germline V CDR1 and CDR2: MDHEN, SYDVKM. The CDR3 sequence is 13 residues long. V was cut by 3 bases and J by 8 bases, with 13 bases left in between. CDR3 residues: CASSFRGAGGYTF. The CDR3 region has the DNA TGTGCCAGCAGTTTCCGGGGGGCCGGGGGCTACACCTTC.

This clone has a handful of counts. V usage is TRBV15 and J usage is TRBJ2-7; TRBD1 might be the D (6 bases). This CDR3 is built from 16 residues. V dropped 3 bases and J dropped 3 bases, with 18 bases sitting between them. Germline assignment: CDR1 LNHNV and CDR2 YYDKDF (reference sequence). In DNA, the CDR3 is TGTGCCACCAGCAGCAGAAGAACAGGGACCGTCTACGAGCAGTACTTC. Amino acids: CATSSRRTGTVYEQYF.

In its sample, this clone was seen a few times. This chain connects TRBV29-1 to TRBJ1-1, with no clear D. The germline V and J ends were trimmed by 6 bases and 1 base, with 12 bases remaining between them. In germline, CDR1 is SQVTM, CDR2 ANQGSEA. The CDR3 has 13 residues. The CDR3 is CSVALFKNTEAFF. The CDR3, as DNA: TGCAGCGTAGCCCTATTCAAGAACACTGAAGCTTTCTTT.

This sequence joins TRBV9 and TRBJ1-4, with unresolved D. Trimming pared 2 bases from V and 5 bases from J, leaving 10 bases between. CDR3 length equals 14 residues. Germline lookup yields CDR1 SGDLS and CDR2 YYNGEE. Here the CDR3 reads CASSVAGMNEKLFF. DNA for the CDR3: TGTGCCAGCAGCGTGGCGGGGATGAATGAAAAACTGTTTTTT. Based on the CDR3 plus reference TRBV9 and TRBJ1-4, the full variable domain is DSGVTQTPKHLITATGQRVTLRCSPRSGDLSVYWYQQSLDQGLQFLIQYYNGEERAKGNILERFSAQQFPDLHSELNLSSLELGDSALYFCASSVAGMNEKLFFGSGTQLSVL.

As to this clone: One end of the junction is discordant with germline, which a read error may explain. The chain couples TRBV6-1 to TRBJ2-7, with D perhaps given as TRBD1 or TRBD2 (5 bases each). Germline CDR1 and CDR2: MNHNS and SASEGT. The CDR3 spans 15 residues. Here the CDR3 DNA reads TGTGCCAGCAGAGAAGAGGGGTCCCTCTCCTACGAGCAGTACTTC. It encodes CASREEGSLSYEQYF.

The gene calls are TRBV30 and TRBJ1-5; the D gene is possibly TRBD1 (6 bases). Germline values: CDR1 GTSNPN, CDR2 SVGIG (reference sequence). The ends were cut back, 5 bases at V and 5 bases at J, with 13 bases in the middle. CDR3 length equals 13 residues. This CDR3 is CAWDQGSHQPQHF. CDR3 bases: TGTGCCTGGGACCAGGGGAGCCATCAGCCCCAGCATTTT. Filled out from reference TRBV30 and TRBJ1-5, the complete variable domain reads SQTIHQWPATLVQPVGSPLSLECTVEGTSNPNLYWYRQAAGRGLQLLFYSVGIGQISSEVPQNLSASRPQDRQFILSSKKLLLSDSGFYLCAWDQGSHQPQHFGDGTRLSIL.

In nucleotides, the CDR3 is TGTGCCAGCAGCTTAGTGTCCGGGTTCGGAGATACGCAGTATTTT. Translation: CASSLVSGFGDTQYF. V gene TRBV7-2 combines with J gene TRBJ2-3; D is undetermined. Germline values: CDR1 SGHTA, CDR2 FQGNSA. The CDR3 contains 15 residues. The V end was cut by 1 base, the J end by 5 bases, with 13 bases between.

This clone was observed a few times. The rearrangement uses TRBV15 and TRBJ1-5; perhaps TRBD1 as D (5 bases). V shed 6 bases and J shed 6 bases, with 18 bases lying between them. The CDR3 length is 15 residues. Germline values: CDR1 LNHNV, CDR2 YYDKDF (reference sequence). The CDR3 DNA follows: TGTGCCACCAGACGTGGCGGCAGGGAAGGTCAGCCCCAGCATTTT. Translating gives CATRRGGREGQPQHF.

V is TRBV5-1 and J is TRBJ1-1; possible D gene TRBD1, 6 bases. In germline, CDR1 is SGHRS, CDR2 YFSETQ. Trimming shortened V by 4 bases and J by 4 bases, and 23 bases separated the two germline ends. CDR3 size: 17 residues. The CDR3 loop reads CASSGAETGLSGTEAFF. CDR3 DNA sequence: TGCGCCAGCAGCGGCGCCGAGACAGGCCTCTCGGGCACTGAAGCTTTCTTT. Looking up the rest from reference TRBV5-1 and TRBJ1-1 gives the full variable domain: KAGVTQTPRYLIKTRGQQVTLSCSPISGHRSVSWYQQTPGQGLQFLFEYFSETQRNKGNFPGRFSGRQFSNSRSEMNVSTLELGDSALYLCASSGAETGLSGTEAFFGQGTRLTVV.

The sample holds one count of this clone. CDR3 residues: CASSYLTGTYEQYF. DNA of the CDR3: TGTGCCAGCAGTTACTTGACGGGGACCTACGAGCAGTACTTC. The chain recombines TRBV6-5 with TRBJ2-7; TRBD2 is a possible D gene (5 bases). V was clipped by 1 base and J by 2 bases, with 9 bases between them. The CDR3 sequence is 14 residues long. The V gene's germline CDR1 is MNHEY and CDR2 SVGAGI.

This clone has just one count. DNA for the CDR3: TGTGCCAGCAGCTTAGAAGGACAGGGGGAGGGCACAGATACGCAGTATTTT. The encoded protein is CASSLEGQGEGTDTQYF. This chain uses TRBV11-2 with TRBJ2-3, with 10 positions matching TRBD1. After removal of 0 bases from V and 1 base from J, the junction contained 4 bases not matched to a gene. CDR3 length: 17 residues. Germline V lookup: CDR1 SGHAT, CDR2 FQNNGV. Combining the CDR3 with reference TRBV11-2 and TRBJ2-3 gives the whole variable domain EAGVAQSPRYKIIEKRQSVAFWCNPISGHATLYWYQQILGQGPKLLIQFQNNGVVDDSQLPKDRFSAERLKGVDSTLKIQPAKLEDSAVYLCASSLEGQGEGTDTQYFGPGTRLTVL.

On this clone: This same CDR3 is encoded by further DNA sequences in the sample. The rearrangement joins TRBV6-2 or TRBV6-3 to TRBJ2-3; 12 bases agree with TRBD2. The CDR3 is 14 residues long. Germline V CDR1 and CDR2: MNHEY, SVGEGT. V gave up 4 bases and J gave up 4 bases; unmatched junction bases: 0. The DNA of the CDR3 is TGTGCCAGCAGTTGGACTAGCGGGGCAGATACGCAGTATTTT. Its protein is CASSWTSGADTQYF.

The chain joins TRBV18 to TRBJ1-3, with a tentative D call TRBD1 (6 bases). The CDR3 sequence is 16 residues long. The ends were cut back, 3 bases at V and 2 bases at J, with 14 bases in the middle. Germline CDR1 is KGHSH and CDR2 is LQKENI. The CDR3 loop is CASSPRTEGPGNTIYF. CDR3 DNA: TGTGCCAGCTCACCCAGGACAGAAGGGCCTGGAAACACCATATATTTT.

This chain connects TRBV6-2 or TRBV6-3 to TRBJ1-4, with D possibly matching TRBD1 (6 bases). The CDR3 runs to 14 residues. Looked up from germline, CDR1 is MNHEY and CDR2 is SVGEGT. Trimming shortened V by 7 bases and J by 4 bases, and 13 bases separated the two germline ends. This CDR3 reads CASNPDRRNEKLFF. DNA of the CDR3: TGTGCCAGCAACCCCGACAGGCGTAATGAAAAACTGTTTTTT.

The table lists this clone with a count of one. The J gene is TRBJ1-4, the V gene TRBV4-3, with no clear D. The V and J ends lost 0 bases and 7 bases respectively, with 15 bases between them. Germline-derived CDR1 and CDR2 are LGHNA and YSLEER. CDR3 length: 16 residues. This chain's CDR3 is CASSQDPAGLSEKLFF. The CDR3 region has the DNA TGCGCCAGCAGCCAAGATCCAGCAGGATTGAGTGAAAAACTGTTTTTT.

This chain uses TRBV27 with TRBJ1-5, with D maybe TRBD1 (5 bases). The germline V gene has CDR1 MNHEY and CDR2 SMNVEV (reference sequence). The CDR3 is 17 amino acids. The V end lost 1 base, the J end lost 0 bases, and 13 bases lay between the germline ends. The CDR3 sequence: CASSLYGGSNSNQPQHF. In DNA form, the CDR3 reads TGTGCCAGCAGTTTATACGGGGGGTCAAATAGCAATCAGCCCCAGCATTTT.

The rearrangement joins TRBV2 to TRBJ2-5, with 7 bases fitting TRBD2. CDR1 and CDR2 from the germline V gene are SNHLY and FYNNEI. The CDR3 runs to 13 residues. The J segment lost 4 bases and the V segment lost 6 bases, leaving 5 bases of the junction unmatched. In DNA, the CDR3 is TGTGCCAGCAGGGAGACGGGGGGAGAGACCCAGTACTTC. This sequence encodes CASRETGGETQYF. The whole variable domain, filled in from reference TRBV2 and TRBJ2-5, reads EPEVTQTPSHQVTQMGQEVILRCVPISNHLYFYWYRQILGQKVEFLVSFYNNEISEKSEIFDDQFSVERPDGSNFTLKIRSTKLEDSAMYFCASRETGGETQYFGPGTRLLVL.